One and the same sample provided the 19 T cell receptor beta chains below, sequenced in a study of cytomegalovirus exposure and HLA in healthy donors. PCR amplification relied on 60 Vbeta primers (plus 13 Jbeta primers). Generated by immunoSEQ multiplex PCR, the TCRdb table keeps only in-frame clones and is missing some. The data hold approximately 160,000 clones, with approximately 84% observed a single time. The sample taken for sequencing was PBMCs. The receptors were gathered from a man younger than 35 in good health and CMV-seronegative.

The chain employs TRBV27 and TRBJ2-1; maybe TRBD1 (6 bases). This CDR3 spans 12 amino acids. The germline V gene encodes CDR1 MNHEY and CDR2 SMNVEV (reference sequence). The germline V and J ends were trimmed by 3 bases and 8 bases, with 8 bases remaining between them. CDR3 sequence: CASSFRGDEQFF. The CDR3 nucleotides are TGTGCCAGCAGTTTCAGGGGCGATGAGCAGTTCTTC.

This sequence joins TRBV6-6 and TRBJ2-3; D is possibly TRBD1 (6 bases). The CDR3 runs to 16 residues. CDR1 MNHNY and CDR2 SVGAGI come from the germline V gene (reference sequence). V lost 2 bases, J lost 3 bases, and 15 bases lay in between. CDR3: CASSYNPGDRTDTQYF. The CDR3 DNA reads TGTGCCAGCAGTTACAACCCAGGGGATAGGACAGATACGCAGTATTTT.

This clone appeared once. This chain uses TRBV29-1 with TRBJ2-2, with TRBD2 identical over 8 bases. In germline, CDR1 is SQVTM, CDR2 ANQGSEA. CDR3 size: 16 residues. After removal of 1 base from V and 7 bases from J, the junction contained 11 bases not matched to a gene. The CDR3: CSVEVWIAGTNGELFF. CDR3 nucleotide sequence: TGCAGCGTTGAAGTGTGGATAGCGGGGACGAACGGGGAGCTGTTTTTT.

The chain recombines TRBV10-3 with TRBJ2-5, with 11 bases aligning to TRBD1. Germline values: CDR1 ENHRY, CDR2 SYGVKD. J gave up 4 bases and V 3 bases, and 7 bases lay outside the gene matches. The CDR3 is made up of 16 amino acids. CDR3 sequence (DNA): TGTGCCATCAGTGACCAAGGACAGGGGGCTAGAGAGACCCAGTACTTC. Translation gives CAISDQGQGARETQYF.

This CDR3 reads CASSIGPAGGETQYF. The CDR3 nucleotides read TGTGCCAGTAGTATAGGCCCGGCCGGGGGAGAGACCCAGTACTTC. The chain joins TRBV19 to TRBJ2-5, with D perhaps TRBD2 (6 bases). This CDR3 contains 15 residues. Trimming shortened V by 1 base and J by 4 bases, and 13 bases separated the two germline ends. CDR1 and CDR2 (germline): LNHDA, SQIVND (reference sequence).

The V call is TRBV11-2, the J call TRBJ1-2; TRBD1 agrees at 9 bases. This CDR3 is 14 amino acids long. CDR1 is SGHAT, CDR2 FQNNGV, per germline. Unmatched junction bases numbered 7, after V lost 6 bases and J lost 5 bases. The DNA of the CDR3 is TGTGCCAGCAGTACCCCGGGACAGGGATATGGCTACACCTTC. Amino acid sequence: CASSTPGQGYGYTF.

This chain uses TRBV6-1 with TRBJ1-5; 7 nucleotides agree with TRBD1. Germline lookup yields CDR1 MNHNS and CDR2 SASEGT. V trimming: 8 bases; J trimming: 5 bases; junction bases outside the gene matches: 6. The CDR3 is made up of 13 amino acids. In DNA form, the CDR3 reads TGTGCCAGCGCAGGGGGGCTAGATCAGCCCCAGCATTTT. This encodes CASAGGLDQPQHF.

The V and J genes are TRBV5-1 and TRBJ2-7; possibly TRBD2 for D (6 bases). V lost 4 bases and J 4 bases, leaving 15 bases between the germline ends. The CDR3 consists of 14 residues. Germline CDR1 SGHRS, CDR2 YFSETQ. The CDR3 loop is CASSPRDSGYEQYF. In nucleotides, the CDR3 is TGCGCCAGCAGCCCACGGGACTCTGGATACGAGCAGTACTTC. Drawing the rest from reference TRBV5-1 and TRBJ2-7, the complete variable domain is KAGVTQTPRYLIKTRGQQVTLSCSPISGHRSVSWYQQTPGQGLQFLFEYFSETQRNKGNFPGRFSGRQFSNSRSEMNVSTLELGDSALYLCASSPRDSGYEQYFGPGTRLTVT.

The chain links TRBV27 to TRBJ2-7; D is undetermined. This CDR3 has 15 amino acids. The ends were cut back, 4 bases at V and 2 bases at J, with 15 bases in the middle. Germline CDR1 and CDR2: MNHEY and SMNVEV (reference sequence). CDR3 residues: CASSYSRDTTYEQYF. The CDR3 bases are TGTGCCAGCAGTTACTCCCGCGATACCACCTACGAGCAGTACTTC.

The CDR3 loop reads CASSRRGWYRGGYTF. CDR3 DNA: TGTGCCAGCAGCAGGAGGGGTTGGTATCGGGGTGGCTACACCTTC. This sequence joins TRBV28 and TRBJ1-2, with D possibly matching TRBD1 (5 bases). The CDR3 runs to 15 residues. Trimming removed 6 bases from V and 7 bases from J, with 21 bases in between. Germline V gene lookup returns CDR1 MDHEN and CDR2 SYDVKM.

This chain joins TRBV4-1 and TRBJ2-3; no reliable D call. V was pared by 0 bases and J by 5 bases, with 12 bases between. Germline CDR1 MGHRA, CDR2 YSYEKL. The CDR3 is 15 amino acids. The CDR3 sequence is CASSQEASRGDTQYF. The DNA of the CDR3 is TGCGCCAGCAGCCAAGAAGCCTCTCGCGGAGATACGCAGTATTTT.

As regards this clone: The junction shows a germline mismatch at one end, possibly a read error. The chain couples TRBV6-5 to TRBJ2-7; D is undetermined. The CDR3 covers 11 residues. Germline V lookup: CDR1 MNHEY, CDR2 SVGAGI. CDR3 protein: CASSYSNEQYF. In DNA, the CDR3 is TGTGCCAGCAGTTACTCCAACGAGCAGTACTTC.

The chain combines TRBV4-1 with TRBJ2-7, with a weak D call TRBD1 (6 bases). V lost 1 base and J lost 4, with 11 bases in between. CDR3 length: 14 residues. In germline, CDR1 is MGHRA, CDR2 YSYEKL. The CDR3 coding sequence is TGCGCCAGCAGCCAAGTCCAGGGGTGGTACGAGCAGTACTTC. This encodes CASSQVQGWYEQYF.

V usage is TRBV5-6 and J usage is TRBJ2-3; a possible D gene is TRBD1 (5 bases). The CDR3 consists of 15 residues. Trimming pared 0 bases from V and 2 bases from J, leaving 10 bases between. CDR1 SGHDT and CDR2 YYEEEE come from the germline V gene. The DNA for the CDR3 is TGTGCCAGCAGCTTGGCAGGGAAATTCACAGATACGCAGTATTTT. This gives the protein CASSLAGKFTDTQYF.

The chain couples TRBV4-1 to TRBJ1-1; D not certain. The germline gives CDR1 MGHRA, CDR2 YSYEKL. There are 14 residues in the CDR3. V was pared by 3 bases and J by 3 bases, with 11 bases between. DNA of the CDR3: TGCGCCAGCAGCCAGGATACAGAGTACACTGAAGCTTTCTTT. Protein sequence: CASSQDTEYTEAFF.

The gene calls are TRBV7-9 and TRBJ2-1; D is unclear. In germline, CDR1 is SEHNR, CDR2 FQNEAQ (reference sequence). The CDR3 has 14 amino acids. Trimming took off 5 bases at V and 4 bases at J, with 12 bases between the two ends. In nucleotides, the CDR3 is TGTGCCAGCAGCCCCACGGAGACTTACAATGAGCAGTTCTTC. It yields the protein CASSPTETYNEQFF.

This chain uses TRBV6-1 with TRBJ2-1, with D uncertain. Germline V gene data show CDR1 as MNHNS and CDR2 as SASEGT. The CDR3 spans 14 residues. V was clipped by 5 bases and J by 0 bases, with 8 bases between them. CDR3 protein: CASSPRSSYNEQFF. Written as DNA, the CDR3 is TGTGCCAGCAGTCCGAGAAGCTCCTACAATGAGCAGTTCTTC.

The rearrangement uses TRBV19 and TRBJ1-5; no clear D gene. The CDR3 totals 15 residues. The germline CDR1 and CDR2 sequences are LNHDA and SQIVND (reference sequence). Trimming stripped 3 bases from V and 2 bases from J, with 11 bases between. CDR3 residues: CASSIAGPGNQPQHF. Here the CDR3 DNA reads TGTGCCAGTAGTATTGCGGGCCCTGGCAATCAGCCCCAGCATTTT.

The chain uses TRBV18 and TRBJ2-2; D remains unclear. Trimming took off 3 bases at V and 1 base at J, with 6 bases between the two ends. The CDR3 has 14 amino acids. CDR1 is KGHSH and CDR2 is LQKENI in the germline V gene. The CDR3 bases are TGTGCCAGCTCACCGGAGATGAACACCGGGGAGCTGTTTTTT. It encodes CASSPEMNTGELFF.